This T cell receptor (beta chain) comes out of a study of CD8+CD57+ T cells in acquired aplastic anemia. Across the study: Sorted CD4+ plus CD8+ cells gave DNA averaging roughly 3.5 ug.

The study profiled TCR beta VDJ and CDR3 using genomic DNA as template. Each CDR3 protein gets one entry after TCRdb re-called the reads with MiXCR. The sample lists about 220,000 distinct CDR3 sequences; almost 35% were seen once. Trimming cost V 6 bases and J 10 bases; bases outside gene matches: 8. This CDR3 is built from 13 residues. Germline CDR1 is SNHLY and CDR2 is FYNNEI. This clonotype was detected only a few times. This may come from a read error, since a much larger clone is one base off. In this CDR3 the conserved last residue, phenylalanine or tryptophan, is missing, so a read error is likely.

The source is a human donor in good health, serving as a control. The specimen was sorted CD4+, CD8+, or CD8+CD57+ T cells (not recorded which) from PBMCs. This sequence joins TRBV2 and TRBJ2-1, with 8 bases matching TRBD2. CDR3 bases: TGTGCCAGCAGCGACGGACTAGCCGGCGAGCAGTTCCTC. Translated, it gives CASSDGLAGEQFL.